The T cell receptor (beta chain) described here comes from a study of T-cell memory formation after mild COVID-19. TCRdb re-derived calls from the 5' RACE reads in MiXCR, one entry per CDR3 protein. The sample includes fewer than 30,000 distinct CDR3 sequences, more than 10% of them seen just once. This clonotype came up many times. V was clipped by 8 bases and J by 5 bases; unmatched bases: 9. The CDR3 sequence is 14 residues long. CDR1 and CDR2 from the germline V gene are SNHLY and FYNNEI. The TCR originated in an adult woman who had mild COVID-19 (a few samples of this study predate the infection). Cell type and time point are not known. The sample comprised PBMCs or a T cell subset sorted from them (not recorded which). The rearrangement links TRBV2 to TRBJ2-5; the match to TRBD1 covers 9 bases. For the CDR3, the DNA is TGTGCCAGCGACCGACAGGGGGTACGGGAGACCCAGTACTTC. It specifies CASDRQGVRETQYF.